The 7 T cell receptor beta chains below come from one sample, sequenced in a study of circulating CD8 cells and anti-PD-1 response in melanoma. Live CD3+CD8+TCRalphabeta+ cells were sorted into four subsets by PD-1 and/or TIGIT. Each library started from roughly 16 ng of total RNA using the QIAseq Immune Repertoire TCR panel. One entry per CDR3 protein, called by TCRdb with MiXCR from the reads. The sample carries some 470 distinct CDR3 sequences, 6.5% recorded once. The starting material was CD8+ T cells from PBMCs, obtained at baseline or after one month of anti-PD-1 therapy (not recorded which). These receptors all come from a human donor with melanoma.

This clonotype is classed as medium-sized (0.01 to 0.1%). The chain uses TRBV12-3 or TRBV12-4 and TRBJ2-7; 10 bases are a match to TRBD2. With 6 bases clipped from V and 2 bases from J, the junction kept 10 bases outside the gene matches. CDR3 size: 16 residues. The CDR3: CASSLGGTSATYEQYF. DNA of the CDR3: TGTGCCAGCAGCCTGGGGGGGACTAGCGCGACCTACGAGCAGTACTTC.

Judged by abundance, this clonotype is medium-sized. The chain employs TRBV5-6 and TRBJ2-7; the D gene is possibly TRBD2 (6 bases). V was cut by 3 bases and J by 2 bases, with 12 bases left in between. The germline CDR1 and CDR2 sequences are SGHDT and YYEEEE. This CDR3 region has 14 residues. CDR3 protein: CASSSMGGAYEQYF. For the CDR3, the DNA is TGTGCCAGCAGCTCAATGGGCGGGGCCTACGAGCAGTACTTC.

The V call is TRBV7-9, the J call TRBJ2-5; possibly TRBD1 for D (7 bases). CDR1 is SEHNR and CDR2 is FQNEAQ in the germline V gene (reference sequence). This CDR3 has 14 residues. Trimming removed 5 bases at V and 1 base at J, with 11 bases between. CDR3 DNA: TGTGCCAGCAGCCGCGGGACAGCCCAAGAGACCCAGTACTTC. Encoded protein: CASSRGTAQETQYF.

In its sample, this clonotype is medium-sized (0.01 to 0.1%). The chain joins TRBV7-9 to TRBJ1-1; D is ambiguous. The CDR3 loop spans 14 amino acids. V shed 4 bases and J shed 8 bases, with 17 bases lying between them. CDR1 is SEHNR, CDR2 FQNEAQ, per germline (reference sequence). The CDR3 loop is CASSSREEPQEAFF. The CDR3 DNA is TGTGCCAGCAGCTCCCGGGAGGAACCGCAGGAAGCTTTCTTT.

This clonotype qualifies as large. V gene TRBV29-1 combines with J gene TRBJ2-7; 7 bases line up with TRBD1. Germline lookup yields CDR1 SQVTM and CDR2 ANQGSEA. The CDR3 sequence is 14 residues long. J gave up 7 bases and V 5 bases, and 14 bases lay outside the gene matches. The CDR3 region has the DNA TGCAGCGTTCTGACGGACAGGCCTACGGGGGAGCAGTACTTC. This encodes CSVLTDRPTGEQYF.

This clonotype is termed large (0.1 to 1%). CDR3 in DNA: TGTGCCAGCAGTGAATACGGGGGCTCCTACAATGAGCAGTTCTTC. Protein product: CASSEYGGSYNEQFF. The chain combines TRBV25-1 with TRBJ2-1, with D possibly being TRBD2 (6 bases). This CDR3 has 15 residues. CDR1 MGHDK and CDR2 SYGVNS come from the germline V gene. V was shortened by 0 bases and J by 0 bases, with 6 bases between the two germline ends.

Sample share makes this clonotype large. The V gene is TRBV27, the J gene TRBJ2-7; 7 nucleotides line up with TRBD2. Germline loops: CDR1 MNHEY, CDR2 SMNVEV (reference sequence). CDR3 length: 16 residues. V lost 5 bases and J lost 3; bases outside the gene matches: 13. The CDR3 spells CASSPNQGGIFYEQYF. The CDR3 DNA sequence: TGTGCCAGCAGTCCCAACCAGGGAGGGATTTTCTACGAGCAGTACTTC.